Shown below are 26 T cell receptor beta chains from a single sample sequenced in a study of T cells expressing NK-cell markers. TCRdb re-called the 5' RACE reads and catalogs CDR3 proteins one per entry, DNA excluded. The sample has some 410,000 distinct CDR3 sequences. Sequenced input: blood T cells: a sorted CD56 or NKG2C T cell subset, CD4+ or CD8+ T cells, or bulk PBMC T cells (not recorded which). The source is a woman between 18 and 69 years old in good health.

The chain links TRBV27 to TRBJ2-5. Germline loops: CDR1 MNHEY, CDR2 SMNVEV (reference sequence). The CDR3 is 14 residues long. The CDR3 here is CASSFVTGMETQYF.

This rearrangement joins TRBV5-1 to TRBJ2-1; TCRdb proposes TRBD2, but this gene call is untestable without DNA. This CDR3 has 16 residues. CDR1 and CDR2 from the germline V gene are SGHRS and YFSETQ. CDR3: CASSLASSGGYNEQFF.

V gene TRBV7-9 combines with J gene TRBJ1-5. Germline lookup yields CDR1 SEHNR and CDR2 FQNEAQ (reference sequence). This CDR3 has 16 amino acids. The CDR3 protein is CASSFAGGYSNQPQHF.

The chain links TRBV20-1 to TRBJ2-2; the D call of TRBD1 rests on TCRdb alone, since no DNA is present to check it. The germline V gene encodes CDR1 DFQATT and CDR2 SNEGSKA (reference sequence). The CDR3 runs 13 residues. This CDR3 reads CSANGQSTGELFF.

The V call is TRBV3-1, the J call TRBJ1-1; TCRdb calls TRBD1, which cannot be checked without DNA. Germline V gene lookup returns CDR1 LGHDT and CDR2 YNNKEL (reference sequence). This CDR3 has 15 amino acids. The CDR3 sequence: CASSLQGGHGTEAFF.

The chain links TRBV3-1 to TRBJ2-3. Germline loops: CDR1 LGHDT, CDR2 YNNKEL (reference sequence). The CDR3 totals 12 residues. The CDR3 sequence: CASSQGGYTQYF.

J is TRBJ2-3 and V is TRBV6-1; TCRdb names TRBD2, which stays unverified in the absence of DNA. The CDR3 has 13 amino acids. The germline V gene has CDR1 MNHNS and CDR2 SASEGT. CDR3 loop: CASSDRTSRAQYF.

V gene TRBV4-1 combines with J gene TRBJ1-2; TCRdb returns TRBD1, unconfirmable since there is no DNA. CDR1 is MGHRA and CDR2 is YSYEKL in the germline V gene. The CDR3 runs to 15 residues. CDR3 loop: CASSQVARADYGYTF.

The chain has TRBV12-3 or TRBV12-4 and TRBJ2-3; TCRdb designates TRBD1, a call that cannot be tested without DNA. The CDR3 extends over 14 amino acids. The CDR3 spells CASGGGVSTDTQYF.

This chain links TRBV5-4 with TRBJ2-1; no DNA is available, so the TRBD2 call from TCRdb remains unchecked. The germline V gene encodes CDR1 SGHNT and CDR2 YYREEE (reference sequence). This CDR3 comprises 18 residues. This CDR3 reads CASSSPGLAGSSYNEQFF.

CDR3 residues: CSALARGGLTDEQFF. V is TRBV20-1 and J is TRBJ2-1; with no DNA, the TCRdb D assignment of TRBD1 cannot be verified. The CDR3 is 15 amino acids. Looked up from germline, CDR1 is DFQATT and CDR2 is SNEGSKA (reference sequence).

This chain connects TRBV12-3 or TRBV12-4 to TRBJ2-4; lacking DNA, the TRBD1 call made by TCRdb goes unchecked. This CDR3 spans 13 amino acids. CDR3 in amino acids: CASSLNRGNIQYF.

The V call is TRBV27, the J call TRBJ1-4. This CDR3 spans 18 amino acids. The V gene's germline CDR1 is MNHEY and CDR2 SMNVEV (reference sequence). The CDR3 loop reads CASSLSPTFRTKGEKLFF.

This chain's CDR3 is CASREQGAKLFF. The chain links TRBV6-6 to TRBJ2-1; TCRdb returns TRBD1, unconfirmable since there is no DNA. Germline V lookup: CDR1 MNHNY, CDR2 SVGAGI (reference sequence). The CDR3 runs 12 residues.

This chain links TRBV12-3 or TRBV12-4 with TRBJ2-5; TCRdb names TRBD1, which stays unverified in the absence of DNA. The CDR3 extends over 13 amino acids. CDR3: CASSARGRETQYF.

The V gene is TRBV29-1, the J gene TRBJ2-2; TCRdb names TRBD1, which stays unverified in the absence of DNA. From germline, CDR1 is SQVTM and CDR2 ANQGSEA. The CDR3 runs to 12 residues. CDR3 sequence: CSVTGFSGELFF.

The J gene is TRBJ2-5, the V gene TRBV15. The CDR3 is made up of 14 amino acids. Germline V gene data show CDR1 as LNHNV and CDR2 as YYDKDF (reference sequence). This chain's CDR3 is CATSPRGIQETQYF.

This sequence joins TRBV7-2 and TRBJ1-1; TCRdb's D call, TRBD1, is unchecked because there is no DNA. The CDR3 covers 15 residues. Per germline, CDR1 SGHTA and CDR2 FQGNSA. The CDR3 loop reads CASSPWDRGGTEAFF.

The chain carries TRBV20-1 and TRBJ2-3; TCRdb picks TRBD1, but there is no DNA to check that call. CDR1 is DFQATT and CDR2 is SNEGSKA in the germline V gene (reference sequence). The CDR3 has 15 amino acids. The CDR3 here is CSARGGTASTDTQYF.

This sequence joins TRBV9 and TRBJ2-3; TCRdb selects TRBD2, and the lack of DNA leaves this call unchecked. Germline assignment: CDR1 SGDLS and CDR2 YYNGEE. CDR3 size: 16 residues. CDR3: CASSVSPGTSTDTQYF.

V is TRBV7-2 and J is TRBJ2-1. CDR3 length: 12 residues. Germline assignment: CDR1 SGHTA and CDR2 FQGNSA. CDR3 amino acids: CASSTYRGEQFF.

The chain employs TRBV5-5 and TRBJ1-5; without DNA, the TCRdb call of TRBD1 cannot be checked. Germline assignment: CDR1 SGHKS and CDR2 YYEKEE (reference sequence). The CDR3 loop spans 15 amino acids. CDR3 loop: CASTSSEGWNQPQHF.

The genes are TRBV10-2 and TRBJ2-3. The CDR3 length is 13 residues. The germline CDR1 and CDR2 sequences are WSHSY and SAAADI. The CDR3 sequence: CASRNTGTDTQYF.

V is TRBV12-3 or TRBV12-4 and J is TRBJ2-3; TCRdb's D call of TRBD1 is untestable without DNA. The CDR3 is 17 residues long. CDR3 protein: CASSLALGRALADTQYF.

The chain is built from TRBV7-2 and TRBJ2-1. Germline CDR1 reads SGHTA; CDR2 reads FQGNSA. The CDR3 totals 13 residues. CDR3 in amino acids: CASSRATRNEQFF.

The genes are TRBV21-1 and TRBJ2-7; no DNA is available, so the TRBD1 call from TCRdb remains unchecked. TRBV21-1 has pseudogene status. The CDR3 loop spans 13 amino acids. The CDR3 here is CASTRTGPGEQYF.